The entry below describes one TCR beta chain. The germline V gene has CDR1 MNHNY and CDR2 SVGAGI (reference sequence). With 10 bases removed from V and 5 bases from J, the gap between germline ends came to 17 bases. The CDR3 loop spans 13 amino acids. Per the original methods: Estimation of nucleated cell counts was performed using reference gene primer amplification. Some clones are missing from TCRdb's copy, which holds only in-frame ones; the method was immunoSEQ multiplex PCR. D and trimming come from the DNA, and the V and J calls and clone size come from that table. Found here are roughly 220,000 clones, roughly 82% of them singletons; the top ten hold under 1.5%. These data originate in a study of blood T cell repertoires in COVID-19. The wider study: Acute and convalescent COVID-19 samples came from the United States, Italy and Spain. PBMCs, B-cell-depleted T cells, or T cells provided the cDNA or gDNA that made up the material.

The V and J genes are TRBV6-6 and TRBJ2-5, with TRBD2 as a possible D gene (7 bases). The sample taken for sequencing was peripheral blood. The TCR comes from a woman in her 40s who had recovered from COVID-19. The CDR3 DNA reads TGTGCCATCAGCCCCGGGGGGCGGGAGACCCAGTACTTC. Protein: CAISPGGRETQYF.